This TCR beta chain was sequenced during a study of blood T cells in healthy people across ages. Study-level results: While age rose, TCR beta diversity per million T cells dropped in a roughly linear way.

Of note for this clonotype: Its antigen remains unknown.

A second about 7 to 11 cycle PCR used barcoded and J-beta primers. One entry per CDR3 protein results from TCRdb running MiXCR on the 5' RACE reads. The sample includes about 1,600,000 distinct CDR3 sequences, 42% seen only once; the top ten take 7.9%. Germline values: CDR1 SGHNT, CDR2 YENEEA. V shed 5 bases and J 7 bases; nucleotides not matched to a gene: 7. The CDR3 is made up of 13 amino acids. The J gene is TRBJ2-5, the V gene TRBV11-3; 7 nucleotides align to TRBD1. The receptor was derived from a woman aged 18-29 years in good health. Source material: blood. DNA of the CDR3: TGTGCCAGCAGCAAAAGACAGGGTCGGACCCAGTACTTC. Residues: CASSKRQGRTQYF.